This T cell receptor (beta chain) appears in the sequencing data of a study of Graves' ophthalmopathy and Graves' hyperthyroidism. The TCR beta CDR3 regions underwent amplification from RNA transcripts. HTBI primers served in a first-round RT-PCR, which a second-round multiplex PCR followed. TCRdb re-called the multiplex PCR reads with MiXCR, one entry per CDR3 protein. Counted here are hundreds of thousands of distinct CDR3 sequences, approximately 22% occurring once; the ten biggest clones make up approximately 7.7%. This clonotype was recorded only once. This CDR3 region has 15 residues. V lost 5 bases, J lost 6 bases, and 5 bases stayed unmatched. Germline CDR1 reads SNHLY; CDR2 reads FYNNEI.

The chain is built from TRBV2 and TRBJ2-7, with 15 positions matching TRBD2. The sample taken for sequencing was peripheral blood. The TCR comes from a woman aged 18-29 years with stable Graves' hyperthyroidism. Some clones in this sample may be carry-over from other donors' samples. CDR3 coding DNA: TGTGCCAGCAGTACCACGGGACTAGCGGGAGGCGAGCAGTACTTC. Its translation is CASSTTGLAGGEQYF.